The 26 T cell receptor beta chains listed next were all sequenced from one sample in a study of graft-versus-host responses after intestinal transplantation. TCRdb keeps only in-frame clones here, not all; method: immunoSEQ multiplex PCR. The table has approximately 89,000 clones, about 93% seen once. No cognate antigen is known for these TCRs. Sample: unstimulated CD4+ T cells sorted from spleen or lymph node cells, taken before intestinal transplant. The receptors were sampled from a human donor who received an intestinal transplant.

The V and J genes are TRBV5-1 and TRBJ2-7; 9 bases match TRBD2. CDR1 and CDR2 (germline): SGHRS, YFSETQ. This CDR3 has 16 residues. V lost 2 bases to trimming and J lost 6 bases; unmatched junction nucleotides: 12. The CDR3 sequence: CASSFNSGGRVSEQYF. The CDR3 nucleotides are TGCGCCAGCAGCTTTAACTCGGGCGGGAGGGTTAGCGAGCAGTACTTC.

This chain connects TRBV7-9 to TRBJ1-6; 8 bases line up with TRBD1. Germline lookup yields CDR1 SEHNR and CDR2 FQNEAQ (reference sequence). CDR3 length: 16 residues. The V gene end was trimmed by 5 bases and the J gene end by 8 bases; junction bases not matched to a gene: 11. CDR3 in amino acids: CASSRDRPLSYSPLHF. CDR3 nucleotides: TGTGCCAGCAGCAGGGACAGGCCTCTCTCTTATTCACCCCTCCACTTT.

The V call is TRBV5-1, the J call TRBJ2-3; TRBD1 matches 7 bases. CDR1 is SGHRS and CDR2 is YFSETQ in the germline V gene. V shed 2 bases, J shed 2 bases, and the junction held 11 bases outside the gene matches. This CDR3 is built from 17 residues. The CDR3 loop is CASSFRGQTTITDTQYF. The CDR3 DNA is TGCGCCAGCAGCTTCCGGGGACAGACAACAATCACAGATACGCAGTATTTT.

The J gene is TRBJ2-2, the V gene TRBV7-9; 7 positions match TRBD1. V gave up 5 bases and J gave up 6 bases; unmatched junction bases: 6. In germline, CDR1 is SEHNR, CDR2 FQNEAQ (reference sequence). This CDR3 contains 14 residues. CDR3 amino acids: CASSLDRDAGELFF. CDR3 DNA sequence: TGTGCCAGCAGCCTCGACAGGGACGCCGGGGAGCTGTTTTTT.

The V gene is TRBV5-1, the J gene TRBJ1-1; unclear D gene. Between the trimmed V and J ends, which lost 7 bases and 0 bases, there was a span of 10 bases. In germline, CDR1 is SGHRS, CDR2 YFSETQ. The CDR3 is made up of 13 amino acids. The CDR3 sequence is CASRIDMNTEAFF. DNA for the CDR3: TGCGCCAGCCGAATCGACATGAACACTGAAGCTTTCTTT.

The chain recombines TRBV4-1 with TRBJ2-3; D is possibly TRBD1 (6 bases). V shed 2 bases and J shed 0 bases, with 15 bases lying between them. Germline lookup yields CDR1 MGHRA and CDR2 YSYEKL. The length of the CDR3 is 17 residues. The DNA of the CDR3 is TGCGCCAGCAGCCAAAGACAGGTTCCAGTGAGCACAGATACGCAGTATTTT. It codes for CASSQRQVPVSTDTQYF.

V usage is TRBV28 and J usage is TRBJ2-4; D not certain. Germline V gives CDR1 MDHEN, CDR2 SYDVKM. There are 15 residues in the CDR3. Trimming took 4 bases from V and 1 from J, leaving 11 bases between them. The CDR3 here is CASSSLAWAKNIQYF. For the CDR3, the DNA is TGTGCCAGCAGTTCTTTGGCTTGGGCCAAAAACATTCAGTACTTC.

The gene calls are TRBV7-8 and TRBJ2-7; TRBD2 aligns across 14 bases. With 1 base clipped from V and 4 bases from J, the junction kept 3 bases outside the gene matches. The germline V gene has CDR1 SGHVS and CDR2 FQNEAQ. CDR3 length equals 16 residues. CDR3 in DNA: TGTGCCAGCAGCTTAGATGGGACTAGCGGGAGTTACGAGCAGTACTTC. Protein: CASSLDGTSGSYEQYF.

The sample holds one count of this clone. The genes are TRBV6-5 and TRBJ2-7; 8 nucleotides line up with TRBD1. The CDR3 is made up of 13 amino acids. The germline V gene has CDR1 MNHEY and CDR2 SVGAGI. Trimming took 4 bases from V and 3 from J; bases not matched to a gene: 2. In DNA form, the CDR3 reads TGTGCCAGCAGTTTGACAGGGGTCTACGAGCAGTACTTC. Protein product: CASSLTGVYEQYF.

The gene calls are TRBV11-3 and TRBJ2-5, with D possibly matching TRBD1 (6 bases). Germline V gene lookup returns CDR1 SGHNT and CDR2 YENEEA. The CDR3 spans 14 residues. V shed 2 bases and J shed 2 bases, with 9 bases lying between them. DNA for the CDR3: TGTGCCAGCAGCTTATACAGGGTACAAGAGACCCAGTACTTC. Its protein product is CASSLYRVQETQYF.

The rearrangement links TRBV19 to TRBJ2-3; maybe TRBD1 (6 bases). This CDR3 is built from 15 residues. CDR1 and CDR2 from the germline V gene are LNHDA and SQIVND (reference sequence). Between the trimmed V and J ends, which lost 3 bases and 4 bases, there was a span of 14 bases. CDR3 residues: CASSIAGVRSDTQYF. In nucleotides, the CDR3 is TGTGCCAGTAGTATCGCAGGGGTGCGTTCAGATACGCAGTATTTT.

The chain uses TRBV7-2 and TRBJ1-6; D is unresolved. Germline V gene lookup returns CDR1 SGHTA and CDR2 FQGNSA. Trimming removed 0 bases at V and 3 bases at J, with 9 bases between. The CDR3 extends over 16 amino acids. The CDR3 DNA follows: TGTGCCAGCAGCTTAGCCTGGAGGGTCTATAATTCACCCCTCCACTTT. It is translated as CASSLAWRVYNSPLHF.

The chain has TRBV9 and TRBJ1-2, with 8 nucleotides matching TRBD1. Germline CDR1 is SGDLS and CDR2 is YYNGEE. The CDR3 is 17 amino acids. V trimming: 3 bases; J trimming: 6 bases; junction bases outside the gene matches: 16. The CDR3 here is CASSELGQGAVIHGYTF. The DNA of the CDR3 is TGTGCCAGCAGCGAGTTGGGCCAGGGGGCCGTGATTCATGGCTACACCTTC.

This clone came up once. The V gene is TRBV19, the J gene TRBJ2-2; no clear D gene. V lost 3 bases to trimming and J lost 1 base, with 9 bases between them. CDR1 LNHDA and CDR2 SQIVND come from the germline V gene (reference sequence). This CDR3 comprises 15 residues. DNA of the CDR3: TGTGCCAGTAGTATGAGTCAAAAGAACACCGGGGAGCTGTTTTTT. It is translated as CASSMSQKNTGELFF.

This clone was found a few times. The gene calls are TRBV2 and TRBJ1-4; D is perhaps TRBD1 (5 bases). There are 14 residues in the CDR3. V shed 7 bases and J shed 7 bases, with 16 bases lying between them. Germline-derived CDR1 and CDR2 are SNHLY and FYNNEI. The CDR3 loop is CASNDKDGGEKLFF. As DNA, the CDR3 is TGTGCCAGCAATGATAAGGACGGGGGTGAAAAACTGTTTTTT.

The chain couples TRBV2 to TRBJ1-5, with 7 bases lining up with TRBD1. Per the germline V gene, CDR1 is SNHLY and CDR2 is FYNNEI. This CDR3 is built from 15 residues. Unmatched junction bases numbered 11, after V lost 6 bases and J lost 6 bases. The CDR3 region is CASSPGQEYRQPQHF. CDR3 sequence (DNA): TGTGCCAGCAGCCCCGGACAGGAGTATCGTCAGCCCCAGCATTTT.

This clone was observed once. V and J are TRBV7-3 and TRBJ2-1; a possible D gene is TRBD2 (6 bases). Germline CDR1 is SGHTA and CDR2 is FQGTGA. The length of the CDR3 is 16 residues. V lost 5 bases to trimming and J lost 4 bases, with 18 bases between them. The CDR3 here is CASSRDRAAGYNEQFF. In nucleotides, the CDR3 is TGTGCCAGCAGCAGAGACCGGGCCGCGGGGTACAATGAGCAGTTCTTC.

V usage is TRBV2 and J usage is TRBJ2-3, with TRBD2 matching over 11 bases. V gave up 6 bases and J gave up 1 base; unmatched junction bases: 3. In germline, CDR1 is SNHLY, CDR2 FYNNEI. This CDR3 spans 15 amino acids. The DNA for the CDR3 is TGTGCCAGCAGCCGGACTAGCGGGCGCACAGATACGCAGTATTTT. Protein product: CASSRTSGRTDTQYF.

This chain links TRBV19 with TRBJ1-1; 7 bases fit TRBD1. The junction had 11 bases not matched to a gene; V was cut back by 5 bases and J by 11 bases. Germline V lookup: CDR1 LNHDA, CDR2 SQIVND (reference sequence). CDR3 length: 13 residues. CDR3 residues: CASSSDRAAGAFF. In DNA form, the CDR3 reads TGTGCCAGTAGTTCAGACAGGGCGGCCGGGGCTTTCTTT.

CDR3 sequence (DNA): TGCGCCAGCAGCCCCAGCTGGCGGTCGCGGGGCAATCAGCCCCAGCATTTT. As protein: CASSPSWRSRGNQPQHF. The gene calls are TRBV4-1 and TRBJ1-5; D remains ambiguous. Trimming shortened V by 4 bases and J by 2 bases, and 18 bases separated the two germline ends. Germline CDR1 and CDR2: MGHRA and YSYEKL. The CDR3 runs 17 residues.

CDR3 in DNA: TGTGCCAGCAGCTTAACCCGGGACTACTCCTACGAGCAGTACTTC. It codes for CASSLTRDYSYEQYF. This chain connects TRBV7-9 to TRBJ2-7; 7 nucleotides align to TRBD2. Looked up from germline, CDR1 is SEHNR and CDR2 is FQNEAQ (reference sequence). The CDR3 totals 15 residues. The ends lost 2 bases at V and 0 bases at J; junction bases unmatched: 4.

The gene calls are TRBV6-5 and TRBJ2-2; the match to TRBD1 covers 7 bases. The CDR3 runs 14 residues. Per germline, CDR1 MNHEY and CDR2 SVGAGI. V shed 6 bases, J shed 7 bases, and the junction held 8 bases outside the gene matches. The CDR3 DNA follows: TGTGCCAGCAGCACGACAGGGTTTGTCGGGGAGCTGTTTTTT. Translation: CASSTTGFVGELFF.

This chain connects TRBV30 to TRBJ2-5; 12 positions agree with TRBD2. With 2 bases clipped from V and 4 bases from J, the junction kept 8 bases outside the gene matches. CDR1 is GTSNPN and CDR2 is SVGIG in the germline V gene (reference sequence). This CDR3 region has 16 residues. CDR3 loop: CAWSPASGGARETQYF. In nucleotides, the CDR3 is TGTGCCTGGAGTCCGGCTAGCGGGGGGGCCAGAGAGACCCAGTACTTC. The full variable domain, its missing parts supplied by reference TRBV30 and TRBJ2-5, is SQTIHQWPATLVQPVGSPLSLECTVEGTSNPNLYWYRQAAGRGLQLLFYSVGIGQISSEVPQNLSASRPQDRQFILSSKKLLLSDSGFYLCAWSPASGGARETQYFGPGTRLLVL.

The chain couples TRBV19 to TRBJ1-6; possibly TRBD1 for D (6 bases). The CDR3 runs to 14 residues. CDR1 and CDR2 from the germline V gene are LNHDA and SQIVND (reference sequence). V was trimmed by 7 bases and J by 10 bases, leaving 17 bases between them. The chain's CDR3 is CASKGDPLGSPLHF. In DNA, the CDR3 is TGTGCCAGTAAGGGGGACCCACTCGGGTCACCCCTCCACTTT.

This rearrangement joins TRBV6-5 to TRBJ1-5; no definite D call. CDR3 length: 14 amino acids. CDR1 and CDR2 (germline): MNHEY, SVGAGI. V dropped 2 bases and J dropped 2 bases, with 7 bases sitting between them. CDR3 in amino acids: CASSYRVGNQPQHF. CDR3 in DNA: TGTGCCAGCAGTTACCGGGTCGGCAATCAGCCCCAGCATTTT.

This clone showed up just once. The genes are TRBV11-3 and TRBJ2-5; 8 bases are shared with TRBD1. The CDR3 length is 13 residues. Per germline, CDR1 SGHNT and CDR2 YENEEA. J was trimmed by 5 bases and V by 4 bases; bases with no gene match: 3. CDR3 sequence: CASSSRGQETQYF. The CDR3 DNA reads as TGTGCCAGCAGCTCCAGGGGGCAGGAGACCCAGTACTTC.